This is a list of T cell receptor beta chains from one sample in a study of blood T cell repertoires in COVID-19. Generated by immunoSEQ multiplex PCR, the TCRdb table keeps only in-frame clones and is missing some. The sample consists of around 280,000 clones, about 90% of them appearing once. Material: peripheral blood. Source of these receptors: a woman in her 30s who had recovered from COVID-19. Each CDR3 is given with its conserved first and last residue. A D gene is named only where the DNA matches it firmly. The size entry is marked missing in some rows and otherwise reads once, few, many or a size class.

v_call,d_call,j_call,clone_size,cdr3_aa,cdr3_nt
TRBV6-6,TRBD2,TRBJ2-1,-,CASVTSGSSYNEQFF,TGTGCCAGCGTAACTAGCGGGAGCTCCTACAATGAGCAGTTCTTC
TRBV19,TRBD2,TRBJ2-2,-,CASSGEAGTSGRVNTGELFF,TGTGCCAGTAGTGGCGAGGCCGGGACTAGCGGGAGGGTGAACACCGGGGAGCTGTTTTTT
TRBV13,TRBD2,TRBJ2-3,-,CASSLTSGGTDTQYF,TGTGCCAGCAGCCTGACTAGCGGGGGGACAGATACGCAGTATTTT
TRBV14,TRBD1,TRBJ2-7,-,CASSLPGQGMDEQYF,TGTGCCAGCAGCCTTCCGGGACAGGGGATGGACGAGCAGTACTTC
TRBV6-5,TRBD1,TRBJ1-3,-,CASRRTGPGNTIYF,TGTGCCAGCAGGCGGACAGGGCCCGGAAACACCATATATTTT
TRBV7-9,TRBD1,TRBJ1-4,-,CASSSVGTGGEKLFF,TGTGCCAGCAGCTCGGTCGGGACAGGGGGTGAAAAACTGTTTTTT
TRBV5-6,TRBD1,TRBJ2-7,-,CASSLRGQGAFEQYF,TGTGCCAGCAGCTTGCGAGGCCAGGGGGCTTTCGAGCAGTACTTC
TRBV12-3/TRBV12-4,-,TRBJ1-1,once,CASILGQGRKAFF,TGTGCCAGCATCTTAGGGCAGGGAAGGAAAGCTTTCTTT
TRBV19,TRBD1,TRBJ2-7,-,CASSTGTGQVHEQYF,TGTGCCAGTAGTACCGGGACAGGGCAAGTCCACGAGCAGTACTTC
TRBV3-1/TRBV3-2,TRBD2,TRBJ2-3,-,CASSQGLAGADTQYF,TGTGCCAGCAGTCAAGGACTAGCGGGAGCGGATACGCAGTATTTT
TRBV28,-,TRBJ2-1,-,CASSFVTGLPTYNEQFF,TGTGCCAGCAGTTTTGTAACCGGACTACCAACCTACAATGAGCAGTTCTTC
TRBV27,-,TRBJ1-2,once,CASSSRTVSYGYTF,TGTGCCAGCAGTTCCCGGACAGTGTCCTATGGCTACACCTTC
TRBV11-2,TRBD2,TRBJ2-7,-,CASSFAGGTYEQYF,TGTGCCAGCAGCTTCGCCGGGGGGACCTACGAGCAGTACTTC
TRBV5-4,TRBD2,TRBJ2-5,once,CASSLTGGYQETQYF,TGTGCCAGCAGCTTGACGGGGGGGTACCAAGAGACCCAGTACTTC
TRBV7-9,TRBD1,TRBJ2-2,-,CASSLAGQTNTGELFF,TGTGCCAGCAGCTTAGCGGGACAGACGAACACCGGGGAGCTGTTTTTT
TRBV2,TRBD1,TRBJ1-4,-,CAVQGGSDEKLFF,TGTGCCGTTCAGGGGGGTTCGGATGAAAAACTGTTTTTT
TRBV5-1,-,TRBJ1-5,few,CASSRGEGSNQPQHF,TGCGCCAGCAGCCGAGGGGAGGGATCGAATCAGCCCCAGCATTTT
TRBV18,-,TRBJ2-7,-,CASSRAGQAYEQYF,TGTGCCAGCTCCCGGGCGGGGCAGGCCTACGAGCAGTACTTC
TRBV15,TRBD2,TRBJ2-5,-,CATSRDLPSGREETQYF,TGTGCCACCAGCAGAGATCTTCCTAGCGGGAGGGAAGAGACCCAGTACTTC
TRBV4-1,-,TRBJ1-2,-,CASSQDPSGSWGYTF,TGCGCCAGCAGCCAAGATCCATCGGGGTCGTGGGGCTACACCTTC
TRBV7-9,-,TRBJ1-4,few,CASSPPSGGINEKLFF,TGTGCCAGCAGCCCCCCATCGGGGGGCATTAATGAAAAACTGTTTTTT
TRBV11-2,-,TRBJ2-1,-,CASSLMPAGYYNEQFF,TGTGCCAGCAGCCTCATGCCAGCGGGCTATTACAATGAGCAGTTCTTC
TRBV7-2,-,TRBJ2-4,-,CASRAAGQNIQYF,TGTGCCAGCCGGGCCGCGGGTCAAAACATTCAGTACTTC
TRBV5-4,-,TRBJ2-3,few,CASSPEGGVTDTQYF,TGTGCCAGCAGCCCGGAGGGCGGGGTGACAGATACGCAGTATTTT
TRBV10-3,-,TRBJ2-1,-,CAISERTNEQFF,TGTGCCATCAGTGAGAGGACTAATGAGCAGTTCTTC
TRBV19,TRBD2,TRBJ2-5,-,CASSIETSGSETQYF,TGTGCCAGTAGTATAGAAACTAGCGGGAGCGAGACCCAGTACTTC
TRBV6-5,TRBD1,TRBJ1-2,-,CASRLGQDGGYTF,TGTGCCAGCAGACTCGGACAGGATGGCGGCTACACCTTC
TRBV27,-,TRBJ1-3,-,CASSSQGGPGNTIYF,TGTGCCAGCAGCTCGCAGGGAGGTCCTGGAAACACCATATATTTT
TRBV3-1/TRBV3-2,-,TRBJ2-5,once,CASSPSLETQYF,TGTGCCAGCAGCCCGTCTCTGGAGACCCAGTACTTC
TRBV6-4,TRBD2,TRBJ2-2,-,CASSDGGDTGELFF,TGTGCCAGCAGTGACGGGGGGGACACCGGGGAGCTGTTTTTT
TRBV4-1,-,TRBJ1-6,-,CASSQVMGSSYNSPLHF,TGCGCCAGCAGCCAAGTTATGGGGAGCTCCTATAATTCACCCCTCCACTTT
TRBV11-2,TRBD1,TRBJ2-7,-,CASRPPGQGSYEQYF,TGTGCCAGCAGACCGCCGGGACAGGGATCCTACGAGCAGTACTTC
TRBV7-9,-,TRBJ2-7,-,CASSLGTGSSYEQYF,TGTGCCAGCAGCCTGGGCACAGGAAGCTCCTACGAGCAGTACTTC
TRBV7-8,-,TRBJ1-2,-,CASSSDRVDYTF,TGTGCCAGCAGCTCGGACAGAGTGGACTACACCTTC
TRBV9,-,TRBJ1-1,-,CASSVGGQMNTEAFF,TGTGCCAGCAGCGTAGGGGGCCAGATGAACACTGAAGCTTTCTTT
TRBV29-1,TRBD1,TRBJ2-2,-,CSVPTGVGELFF,TGCAGCGTACCGACAGGGGTCGGGGAGCTGTTTTTT
TRBV5-4,-,TRBJ2-2,once,CASSLLTDNTGELFF,TGTGCCAGCAGCTTATTGACAGACAACACCGGGGAGCTGTTTTTT
TRBV27,-,TRBJ2-7,-,CASSADRRAYEQYF,TGTGCCAGCAGTGCCGACCGGAGGGCCTACGAGCAGTACTTC
TRBV7-6,TRBD2,TRBJ2-1,-,CASSLLAGGYNEQFF,TGTGCCAGCAGCTTACTCGCGGGAGGGTACAATGAGCAGTTCTTC
TRBV2,TRBD1,TRBJ2-5,-,CASSVETGGETQYF,TGTGCCAGCAGCGTCGAGACAGGGGGAGAGACCCAGTACTTC
TRBV20-1,-,TRBJ2-2,-,CSARSGGELFF,TGCAGTGCTCGTTCAGGGGGGGAGCTGTTTTTT
TRBV5-1,-,TRBJ1-2,-,CASSLGQNLNYGYTF,TGCGCCAGCAGCTTGGGGCAGAATCTTAACTATGGCTACACCTTC
TRBV6-2/TRBV6-3,TRBD2,TRBJ2-1,-,CASSYPQTSLLEQFF,TGTGCCAGCAGTTACCCACAGACTAGCCTGCTTGAGCAGTTCTTC
TRBV5-6,TRBD2,TRBJ2-3,-,CASSLVLAGGGTDTQYF,TGTGCCAGCAGCTTGGTACTAGCGGGGGGCGGCACAGATACGCAGTATTTT
TRBV10-3,-,TRBJ2-7,-,CAISDGAEQYF,TGTGCCATCAGTGATGGGGCAGAGCAGTACTTC
TRBV5-6,TRBD1,TRBJ2-7,few,CASSWGTGVGEQYF,TGTGCCAGCAGCTGGGGGACAGGGGTGGGTGAGCAGTACTTC
TRBV10-1,-,TRBJ2-2,few,CASSLGTGELFF,TGCGCCAGCAGCCTCGGGACCGGGGAGCTGTTTTTT
TRBV27,-,TRBJ2-3,-,CASGYWTADTQYF,TGTGCCAGCGGGTATTGGACAGCAGATACGCAGTATTTT
TRBV6-5,TRBD1,TRBJ1-1,-,CASSYQGVNTEAFF,TGTGCCAGCAGTTACCAGGGGGTGAACACTGAAGCTTTCTTT